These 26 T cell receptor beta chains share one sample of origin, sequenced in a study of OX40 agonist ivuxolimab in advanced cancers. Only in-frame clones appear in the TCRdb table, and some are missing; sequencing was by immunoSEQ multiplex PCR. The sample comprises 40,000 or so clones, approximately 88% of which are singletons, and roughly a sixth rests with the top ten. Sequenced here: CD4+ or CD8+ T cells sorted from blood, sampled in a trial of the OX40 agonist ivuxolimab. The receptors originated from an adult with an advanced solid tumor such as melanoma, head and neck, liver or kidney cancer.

The CDR3 nucleotides are TGTGCCAGCCGCCCGGGGGAGGGCACAGATACGCAGTATTTT. Its protein product is CASRPGEGTDTQYF. The J gene is TRBJ2-3, the V gene TRBV9; D possibly corresponds to TRBD2 (6 bases). The CDR3 is made up of 14 amino acids. Germline V lookup: CDR1 SGDLS, CDR2 YYNGEE. V shed 7 bases and J shed 1 base, with 13 bases lying between them.

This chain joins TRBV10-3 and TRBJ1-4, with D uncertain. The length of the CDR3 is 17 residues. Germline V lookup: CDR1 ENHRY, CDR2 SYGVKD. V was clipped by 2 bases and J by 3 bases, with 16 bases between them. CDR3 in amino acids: CAISEGPPLGANEKLFF. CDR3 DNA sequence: TGTGCCATCAGTGAGGGACCTCCCCTGGGAGCTAATGAAAAACTGTTTTTT.

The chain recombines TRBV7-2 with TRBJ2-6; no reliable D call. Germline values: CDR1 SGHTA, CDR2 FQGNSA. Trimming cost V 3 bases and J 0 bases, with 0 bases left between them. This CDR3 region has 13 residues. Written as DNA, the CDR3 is TGTGCCAGCAGCTTCTCTGGGGCCAACGTCCTGACTTTC. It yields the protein CASSFSGANVLTF.

The CDR3 loop is CASSILNRETARRNQPQHF. The CDR3 DNA reads TGTGCCAGTAGTATACTTAACAGGGAGACAGCCCGACGGAATCAGCCCCAGCATTTT. The chain is built from TRBV19 and TRBJ1-5, with D perhaps TRBD1 (6 bases). This CDR3 spans 19 amino acids. Trimming removed 2 bases at V and 4 bases at J, with 24 bases between. Per the germline V gene, CDR1 is LNHDA and CDR2 is SQIVND (reference sequence).

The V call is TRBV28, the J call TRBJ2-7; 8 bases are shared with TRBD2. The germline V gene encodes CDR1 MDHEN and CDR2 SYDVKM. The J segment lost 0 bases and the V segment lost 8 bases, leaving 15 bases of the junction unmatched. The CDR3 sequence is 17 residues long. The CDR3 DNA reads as TGTGCCAGCGGGTCCCCCGGAGCGGGGGTGAGCTCCTACGAGCAGTACGTC. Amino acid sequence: CASGSPGAGVSSYEQYV.

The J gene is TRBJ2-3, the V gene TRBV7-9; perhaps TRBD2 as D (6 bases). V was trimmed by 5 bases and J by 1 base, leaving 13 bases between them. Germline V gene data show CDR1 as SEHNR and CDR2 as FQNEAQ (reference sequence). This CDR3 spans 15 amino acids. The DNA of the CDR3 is TGTGCCAGCAGCCCTCCGGGGGTGGGCACAGATACGCAGTATTTT. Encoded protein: CASSPPGVGTDTQYF.

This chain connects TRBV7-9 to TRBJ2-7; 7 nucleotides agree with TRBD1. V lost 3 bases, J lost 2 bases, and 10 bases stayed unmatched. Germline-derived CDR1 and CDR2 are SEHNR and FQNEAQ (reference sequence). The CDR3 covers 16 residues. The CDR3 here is CASSFQETGQPYEQYF. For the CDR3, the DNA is TGTGCCAGCAGCTTTCAGGAGACAGGGCAACCCTACGAGCAGTACTTC.

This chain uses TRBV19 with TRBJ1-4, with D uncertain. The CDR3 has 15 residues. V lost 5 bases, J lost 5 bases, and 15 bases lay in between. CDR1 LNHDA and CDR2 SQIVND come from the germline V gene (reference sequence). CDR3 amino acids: CASSSLGEPNEKLFF. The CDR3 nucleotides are TGTGCCAGTAGTTCCCTCGGGGAGCCCAATGAAAAACTGTTTTTT.

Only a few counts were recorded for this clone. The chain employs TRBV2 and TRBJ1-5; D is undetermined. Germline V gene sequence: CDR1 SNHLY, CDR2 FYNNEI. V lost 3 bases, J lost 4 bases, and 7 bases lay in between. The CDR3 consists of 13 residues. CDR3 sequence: CASSDGVNQPQHF. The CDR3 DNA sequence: TGTGCCAGCAGTGATGGGGTAAATCAGCCCCAGCATTTT.

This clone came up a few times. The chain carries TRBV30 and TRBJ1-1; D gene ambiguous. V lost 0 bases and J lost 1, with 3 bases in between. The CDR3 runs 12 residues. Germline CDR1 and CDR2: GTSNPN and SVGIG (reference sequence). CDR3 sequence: CAWSVGNTEAFF. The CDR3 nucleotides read TGTGCCTGGAGTGTAGGGAACACTGAAGCTTTCTTT.

CDR3 amino acids: CASSLTGGYGYTF. CDR3 bases: TGTGCCAGCAGCTTAACAGGGGGTTATGGCTACACCTTC. The chain uses TRBV7-6 and TRBJ1-2; 8 nucleotides agree with TRBD1. The CDR3 loop spans 13 amino acids. CDR1 is SGHVS and CDR2 is FNYEAQ in the germline V gene. V trimming: 2 bases; J trimming: 5 bases; junction bases outside the gene matches: 1.

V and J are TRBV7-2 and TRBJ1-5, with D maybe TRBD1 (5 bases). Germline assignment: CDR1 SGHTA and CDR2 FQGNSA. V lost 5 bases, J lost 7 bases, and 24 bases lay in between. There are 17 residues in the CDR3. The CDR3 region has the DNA TGTGCCAGCAGCGAAGACGAGGGGTATCGGGTTTCGCAGCCCCAGCATTTT. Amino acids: CASSEDEGYRVSQPQHF.

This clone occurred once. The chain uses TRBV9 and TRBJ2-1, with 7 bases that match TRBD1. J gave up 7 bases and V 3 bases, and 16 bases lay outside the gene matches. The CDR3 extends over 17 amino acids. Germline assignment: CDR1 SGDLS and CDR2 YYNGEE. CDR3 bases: TGTGCCAGCAGCGAAGGGCAGACAGGGCGTCCAGGTAATGAGCAGTTCTTC. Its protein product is CASSEGQTGRPGNEQFF.

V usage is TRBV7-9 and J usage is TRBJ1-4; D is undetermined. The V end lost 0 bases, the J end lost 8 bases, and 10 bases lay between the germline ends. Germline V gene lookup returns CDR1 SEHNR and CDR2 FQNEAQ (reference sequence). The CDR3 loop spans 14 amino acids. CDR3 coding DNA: TGTGCCAGCAGCTTAGCTGGCAGTGACGAAAAACTGTTTTTT. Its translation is CASSLAGSDEKLFF.

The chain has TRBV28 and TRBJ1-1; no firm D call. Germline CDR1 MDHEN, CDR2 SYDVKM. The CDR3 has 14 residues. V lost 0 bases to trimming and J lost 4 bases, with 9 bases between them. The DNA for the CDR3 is TGTGCCAGCAGTTTATGGGACGCGGGCACTGAAGCTTTCTTT. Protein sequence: CASSLWDAGTEAFF.

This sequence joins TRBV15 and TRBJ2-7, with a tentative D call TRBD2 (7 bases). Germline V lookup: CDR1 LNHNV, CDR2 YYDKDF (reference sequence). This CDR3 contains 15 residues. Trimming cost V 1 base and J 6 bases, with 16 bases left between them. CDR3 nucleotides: TGTGCCACCAGCAGAGTAAGGGGGGGCAGGGCCGAGCAGTACGTC. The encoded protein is CATSRVRGGRAEQYV.

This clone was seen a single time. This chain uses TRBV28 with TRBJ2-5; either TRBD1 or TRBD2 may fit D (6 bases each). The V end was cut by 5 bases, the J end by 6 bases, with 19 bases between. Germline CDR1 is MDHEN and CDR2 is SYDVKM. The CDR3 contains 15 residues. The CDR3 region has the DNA TGTGCCAGCAGTCCCGCCCTAGGGGGGTTCAAGACCCAGTACTTC. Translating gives CASSPALGGFKTQYF.

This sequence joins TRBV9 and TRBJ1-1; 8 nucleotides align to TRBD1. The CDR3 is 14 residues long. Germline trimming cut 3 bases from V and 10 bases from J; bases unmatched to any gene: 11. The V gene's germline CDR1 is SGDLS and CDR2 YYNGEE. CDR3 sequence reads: CASSDIRTGLTAFF. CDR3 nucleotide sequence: TGTGCCAGCAGCGATATCAGGACAGGGCTAACAGCTTTCTTT.

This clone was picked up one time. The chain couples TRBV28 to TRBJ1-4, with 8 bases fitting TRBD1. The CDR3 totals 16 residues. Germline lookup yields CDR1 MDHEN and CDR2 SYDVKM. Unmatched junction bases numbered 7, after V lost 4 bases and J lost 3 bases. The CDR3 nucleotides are TGTGCCAGCAGTTCACACAACAGGGGGGCTAATGAAAAACTGTTTTTT. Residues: CASSSHNRGANEKLFF. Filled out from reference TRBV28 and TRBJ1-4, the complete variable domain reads DVKVTQSSRYLVKRTGEKVFLECVQDMDHENMFWYRQDPGLGLRLIYFSYDVKMKEKGDIPEGYSVSREKKERFSLILESASTNQTSMYLCASSSHNRGANEKLFFGSGTQLSVL.

Written as DNA, the CDR3 is TGTGCCAGCAGCCCCTCTCCGGGGTTGAACACTGAAGCTTTCTTT. Protein: CASSPSPGLNTEAFF. V usage is TRBV7-8 and J usage is TRBJ1-1; the D is unclear. The ends were cut back, 5 bases at V and 0 bases at J, with 13 bases in the middle. Germline values: CDR1 SGHVS, CDR2 FQNEAQ. This CDR3 comprises 15 residues.

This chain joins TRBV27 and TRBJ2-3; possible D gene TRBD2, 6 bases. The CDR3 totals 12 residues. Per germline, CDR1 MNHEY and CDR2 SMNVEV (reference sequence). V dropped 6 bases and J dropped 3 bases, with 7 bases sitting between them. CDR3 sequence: CASRGGTDTQYF. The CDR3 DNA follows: TGTGCCAGCAGGGGGGGTACAGATACGCAGTATTTT.

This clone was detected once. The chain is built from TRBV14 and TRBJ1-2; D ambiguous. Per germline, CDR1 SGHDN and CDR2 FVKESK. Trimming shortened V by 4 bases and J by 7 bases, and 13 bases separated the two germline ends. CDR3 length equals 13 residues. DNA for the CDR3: TGTGCCAGCAGCCCACTCCCCCGGTTTGGCTACACCTTC. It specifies CASSPLPRFGYTF.

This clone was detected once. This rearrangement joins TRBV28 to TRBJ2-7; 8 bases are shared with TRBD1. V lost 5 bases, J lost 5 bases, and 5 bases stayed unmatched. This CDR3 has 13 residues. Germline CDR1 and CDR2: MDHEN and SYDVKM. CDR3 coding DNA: TGTGCCAGCAGTCCGGACAGGGTACACGAGCAGTACTTC. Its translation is CASSPDRVHEQYF.

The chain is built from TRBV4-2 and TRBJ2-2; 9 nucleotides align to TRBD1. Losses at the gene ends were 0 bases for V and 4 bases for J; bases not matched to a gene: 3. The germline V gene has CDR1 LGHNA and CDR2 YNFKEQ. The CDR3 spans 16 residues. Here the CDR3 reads CASSQEQGAPTGELFF. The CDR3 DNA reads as TGTGCCAGCAGCCAAGAACAGGGGGCGCCCACCGGGGAGCTGTTTTTT.

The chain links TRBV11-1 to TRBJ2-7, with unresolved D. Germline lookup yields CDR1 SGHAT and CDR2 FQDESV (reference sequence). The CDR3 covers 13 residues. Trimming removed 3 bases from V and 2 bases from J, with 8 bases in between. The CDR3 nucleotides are TGTGCCAGCAGCTTCGGCCTGACCTACGAGCAGTACTTC. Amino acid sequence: CASSFGLTYEQYF. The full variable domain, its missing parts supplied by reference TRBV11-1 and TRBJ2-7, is EAEVAQSPRYKITEKSQAVAFWCDPISGHATLYWYRQILGQGPELLVQFQDESVVDDSQLPKDRFSAERLKGVDSTLKIQPAELGDSAMYLCASSFGLTYEQYFGPGTRLTVT.

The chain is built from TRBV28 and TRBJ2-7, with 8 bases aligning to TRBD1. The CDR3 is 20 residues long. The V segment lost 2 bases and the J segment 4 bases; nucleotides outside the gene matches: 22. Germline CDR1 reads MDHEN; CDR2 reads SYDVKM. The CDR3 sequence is CASSLIRQGIALFLSYEQYF. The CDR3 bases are TGTGCCAGCAGTTTAATAAGACAGGGGATCGCCCTCTTTCTTTCGTACGAGCAGTACTTC.